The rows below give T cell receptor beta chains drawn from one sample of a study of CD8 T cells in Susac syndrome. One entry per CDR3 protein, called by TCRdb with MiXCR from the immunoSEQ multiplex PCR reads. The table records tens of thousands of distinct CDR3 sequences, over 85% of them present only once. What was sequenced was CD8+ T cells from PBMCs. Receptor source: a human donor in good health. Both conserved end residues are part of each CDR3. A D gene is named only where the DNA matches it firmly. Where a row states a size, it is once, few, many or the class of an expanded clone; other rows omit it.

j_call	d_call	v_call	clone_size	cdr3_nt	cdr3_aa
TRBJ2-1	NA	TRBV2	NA	TGTGCCAGAGACTACTCGAGCTCCTACAATGAGCAGTTCTTC	CARDYSSSYNEQFF
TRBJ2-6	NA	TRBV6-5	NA	TGTGCCAGCAGTTACGAAACAGGCTCATCTGGGGCCAACGTCCTGACTTTC	CASSYETGSSGANVLTF
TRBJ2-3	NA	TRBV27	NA	TGTGCCAGCAGTGCCTTCCGGGACTCCACAGATACGCAGTATTTT	CASSAFRDSTDTQYF
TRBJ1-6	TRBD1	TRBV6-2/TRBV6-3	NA	TGTGCCAGCAGAGGGACAGAGAATTCACCCCTCCACTTT	CASRGTENSPLHF
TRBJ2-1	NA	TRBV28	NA	TGTGCCAGCAGTACGAATCCGGGTGAGCAGTTCTTC	CASSTNPGEQFF
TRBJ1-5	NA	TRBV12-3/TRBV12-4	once	TGTGCCAGCAGTTTAGAGCGGGGTCGTCAGCCCCAGCATTTT	CASSLERGRQPQHF
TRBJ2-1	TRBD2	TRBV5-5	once	TGTGCCAGCAGCTTGGTATCTAGCGGGGGGGATGAGCAGTTCTTC	CASSLVSSGGDEQFF
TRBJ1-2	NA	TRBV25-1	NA	TGTGCCAGCAGTGTGGACTCCTCCCGGGGCTATGGCTACACCTTC	CASSVDSSRGYGYTF
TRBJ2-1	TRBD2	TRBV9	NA	TGTGCCAGCAGCCCCCTCAGCGGGGGCTTTCACTCCTACAATGAGCAGTTCTTC	CASSPLSGGFHSYNEQFF
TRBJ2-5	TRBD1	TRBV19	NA	TGTGCCAGTAGTCGGACAGGACAAGAGACCCAGTACTTC	CASSRTGQETQYF
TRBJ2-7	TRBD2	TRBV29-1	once	TGCAGCGCCCAAGCGGGGAGCTCCTACGAGCAGTACTTC	CSAQAGSSYEQYF
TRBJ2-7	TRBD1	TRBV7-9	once	TGTGCCAGCAGCTTAGACAGGGGTCGACACGAGCAGTACTTC	CASSLDRGRHEQYF
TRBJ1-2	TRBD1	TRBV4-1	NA	TGCGCCAGCAGCCAAGCCGGGACAGGGATCGGGTATGGCTACACCTTC	CASSQAGTGIGYGYTF
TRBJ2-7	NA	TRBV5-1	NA	TGCGCCAGCAGCTTGGACAGGGTGAACGAGCAGTACTTC	CASSLDRVNEQYF
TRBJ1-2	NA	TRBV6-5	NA	TGTGCCAGCAGTTACGACCCCCTCGCAGCCAGCTTGGGCTACACCTTC	CASSYDPLAASLGYTF
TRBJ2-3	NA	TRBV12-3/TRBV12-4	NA	TGTGCCAGCAGTTTGGTAGGAGGGTCAGATACGCAGTATTTT	CASSLVGGSDTQYF
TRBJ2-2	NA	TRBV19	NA	TGTGCCAGTAGTATAGATGGGGAAACCGGGGAGCTGTTTTTT	CASSIDGETGELFF
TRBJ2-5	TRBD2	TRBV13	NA	TGTGCCAGCGGCGGATCCTCGGGACTAGGACAAGAGACCCAGTACTTC	CASGGSSGLGQETQYF
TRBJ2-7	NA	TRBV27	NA	TGTGCCAGCAGTTCCACAGGGCTGTACGAGCAGTACTTC	CASSSTGLYEQYF
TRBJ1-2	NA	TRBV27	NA	TGTGCCAGCAGTTTAGGAATAAACTATGGCTACACCTTC	CASSLGINYGYTF
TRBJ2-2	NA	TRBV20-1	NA	TGCAGTGCTAGAGATATTGACAGAGCTCGGGGCGGGGAGCTGTTTTTT	CSARDIDRARGGELFF
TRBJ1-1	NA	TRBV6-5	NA	TGTGCCAGCAGTTATATGGGGGGCACTGAAGCTTTCTTT	CASSYMGGTEAFF
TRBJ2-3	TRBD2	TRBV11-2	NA	TGTGCCAGCAGCTTAGGTAGCGGGGGGGACACAGATACGCAGTATTTT	CASSLGSGGDTDTQYF
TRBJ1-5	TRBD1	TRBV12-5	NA	TGTGCTAGTGGTTTGTGGACAGGGCCGTATAGCAATCAGCCCCAGCATTTT	CASGLWTGPYSNQPQHF
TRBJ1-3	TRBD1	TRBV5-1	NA	TGCGCCAGCAGCTTGGCGGGCGACAGGGGGTGGACTGGAAACACCATATATTTT	CASSLAGDRGWTGNTIYF
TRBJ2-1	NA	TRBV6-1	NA	TGTGCCAGCAGTGAAGACTACAATGAGCAGTTCTTC	CASSEDYNEQFF
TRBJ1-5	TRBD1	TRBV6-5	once	TGTGCCAGCAGTGGGACAGGGGAAAGCAATCAGCCCCAGCATTTT	CASSGTGESNQPQHF
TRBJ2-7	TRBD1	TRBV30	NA	TGTGCCTGGAGGGGACAGGGTGGCTACGAGCAGTACTTC	CAWRGQGGYEQYF
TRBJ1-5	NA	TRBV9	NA	TGTGCCAGCAGCCCTGGGGGATTTAGCAATCAGCCCCAGCATTTT	CASSPGGFSNQPQHF
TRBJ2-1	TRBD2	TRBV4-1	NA	TGCGCCAGCAGCCAACGTAGCGGGTACAATGAGCAGTTCTTC	CASSQRSGYNEQFF
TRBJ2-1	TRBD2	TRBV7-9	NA	TGTGCCAGCAGCTTAGCCCTAGCGGGCTTCTTGAATGAGCAGTTCTTC	CASSLALAGFLNEQFF
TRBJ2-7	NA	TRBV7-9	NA	TGTGCCAGCAGCTTACCACGCGAGACCTACGAGCAGTACTTC	CASSLPRETYEQYF
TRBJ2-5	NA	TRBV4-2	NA	TGTGCCAGCAGCCAAGACGGGATGGGAGAGACCCAGTACTTC	CASSQDGMGETQYF
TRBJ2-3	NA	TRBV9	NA	TGTGCCAGCAGCCTACAGACAGATACGCAGTATTTT	CASSLQTDTQYF
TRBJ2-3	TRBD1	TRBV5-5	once	TGTGCCAGCAGCGGGGGACAGGTTAGCACAGATACGCAGTATTTT	CASSGGQVSTDTQYF
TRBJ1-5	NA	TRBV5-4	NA	TGTGCCAGCAGCGCCCAACCAGGGCCGAATCGGCCCCAGCATTTT	CASSAQPGPNRPQHF
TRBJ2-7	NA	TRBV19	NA	TGTGCCAGTAGTATAGTATACCTCTTTGGGGGCCGGGAACCTTACGAGCAGTACTTC	CASSIVYLFGGREPYEQYF
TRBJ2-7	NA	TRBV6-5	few	TGTGCCAGCAGTTTGACAGAGTCCTACGAGCAGTACTTC	CASSLTESYEQYF
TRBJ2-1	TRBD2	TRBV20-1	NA	TGCAGTGCTCCACAGACCGGGACTAGCGTTTCCAATGGGCAGTTCTTC	CSAPQTGTSVSNGQFF
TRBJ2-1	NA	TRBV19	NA	TGTGCCAGTAGTTCGTCTAGCGAGGCCTACAATGAGCAGTTCTTC	CASSSSSEAYNEQFF
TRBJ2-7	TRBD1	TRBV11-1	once	TGTGCCAGCAGCCCAGACAGGGGGCCTACCTACGAGCAGTACTTC	CASSPDRGPTYEQYF
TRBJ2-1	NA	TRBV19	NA	TGTGCCAGTAGTATAGTAGGCAGAGGTGGCTACAATGAGCAGTTCTTC	CASSIVGRGGYNEQFF
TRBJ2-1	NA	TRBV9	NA	TGTGCCAGCAGCGTGGAGAGCTTTTTCAATGAGCAGTTCTTC	CASSVESFFNEQFF
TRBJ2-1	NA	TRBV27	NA	TGTGCCAGCGGAGACTCGGACGGCGGGGGCCCCTACAATGAGCAGTTCTTC	CASGDSDGGGPYNEQFF
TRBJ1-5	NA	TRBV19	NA	TGTGCCAGTAGTATGCAGTTGGTCAGAGAAAGCGATCAGCCCCGGCATTTT	CASSMQLVRESDQPRHF
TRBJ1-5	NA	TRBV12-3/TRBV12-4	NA	TGTGCCAGCAGTTTAAATCAGCCCCCTCAGCCCCAGCATTTT	CASSLNQPPQPQHF
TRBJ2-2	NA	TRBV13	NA	TGTGCCAGCAGCTCCGCTAGCGGGGAGCTGTTTTTT	CASSSASGELFF
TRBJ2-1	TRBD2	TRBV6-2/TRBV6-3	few	TGTGCCAGCAGTTACCGGATAGCGGGGTACAATGAGCAGTTCTTC	CASSYRIAGYNEQFF
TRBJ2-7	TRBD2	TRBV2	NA	TGTGCCAGCAGTCACCCGGGGGGTCCCCCCTACTACGAGCAGTACTTC	CASSHPGGPPYYEQYF
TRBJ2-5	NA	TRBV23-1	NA	TGCGCCAGCAGTCGCCCCCGGGGGGCTTTCCAAGAGACCCAGTACTTC	CASSRPRGAFQETQYF
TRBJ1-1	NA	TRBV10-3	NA	TGTGCCATCAGTTCCGCCGAGGGGATGAACACTGAAGCTTTCTTT	CAISSAEGMNTEAFF
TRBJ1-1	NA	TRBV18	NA	TGTGCCAGCTCACCACTTCGGGGTGGCACTGAAGCTTTCTTT	CASSPLRGGTEAFF
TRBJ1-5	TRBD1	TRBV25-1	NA	TGTGCCAGCAGTGAGGACAGGGTCCAGCATTTT	CASSEDRVQHF
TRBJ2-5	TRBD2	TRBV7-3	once	TGTGCCAGCAGCCCCAGCGGGGGGGCGGGAGAGACCCAGTACTTC	CASSPSGGAGETQYF
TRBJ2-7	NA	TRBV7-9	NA	TGTGCCAGCAGCTTAACCCCCGGGGAGGGGGCCTACGAGCAGTACTTC	CASSLTPGEGAYEQYF